The source of this TCR beta chain is a study of CD8 T cells in ankylosing spondylitis (dated by TCRdb to 2016 to 2017). Describing the broader study: The study profiled T cell receptor beta repertoires in healthy donors and ankylosing spondylitis patients to find disease-linked TCR variants. Peripheral blood was sampled, and synovial fluid was also collected from ankylosing spondylitis patients. The full study cohort was made up of over 20 ankylosing spondylitis patients and more than 90 healthy donors.

Broad study findings and their caveats: Some motif variants were previously reported in synovial fluid and blood of reactive arthritis patients, suggesting common disease-initiation mechanisms. The disease-linked clones had a CD8+ phenotype and were found at relatively low frequencies in peripheral blood. Significant enrichment of the disease-linked clones was reported in matched synovial fluid samples from ankylosing spondylitis patients. A TCR beta motif of seven or eight highly homologous amino acid variants appeared characteristic of blood from ankylosing spondylitis patients.

Synovial fluid samples were matched to blood samples from the same ankylosing spondylitis patients. The CDR3 goes from the cysteine to the phenylalanine over 14 residues. The entry retains the CDR3 DNA only, 42 bases that are in frame from base 1. The germline V gene (reference sequence) sets CDR1 to DFQATT and CDR2 to SNEGSKA. The V and J ends are trimmed by 6 bases and 0 bases, leaving 15 bases between them. Sequencing used an Illumina HiSeq 2500. TCR beta libraries were prepared by quantitative 5'-RACE with molecular barcodes. As for the authors' bioinformatics: Disease-linked TCR variants were identified with a new computational method built on a probabilistic model of VDJ rearrangement. TCRdb reworked the public reads: Q25 trimming with fastp, MiXCR clone assembly, productive beta chains retained. Identical CDR3 proteins give one entry, which carries the most common genes and DNA. These V and J calls rely on TCRdb rather than the paper's analysis. This sample has about 160,000 distinct CDR3 sequences in its table, and around 43% of those were observed once. The ten largest make up roughly 15% of the sample.

Remarks on this clonotype: It lacks a known antigen. Base quality data are lacking; no much larger clone is found one base away.

The material sequenced was synovial fluid, either unsorted or a sorted T cell fraction (not recorded which). This sequence uses TRBV20-1 and TRBJ2-7, with TRBD2 tentatively as D gene (5 bases match). This TCR was recovered from a male donor with ankylosing spondylitis. The CDR3 in this case is CSASSADSSYEQYF. At the DNA level, the sequence is TGCAGTGCCAGTAGCGCCGACTCCTCCTACGAGCAGTACTTC.